One TCR beta chain is described in this entry. The authors extracted RNA and reverse transcribed it into cDNA as the sequencing template. Sequenced by immunoSEQ multiplex PCR; TCRdb stores in-frame clones only, minus some. The sample shows over 85,000 clones, around 45% of them seen only once. The sample belongs to a study of CD8+ T cells in alopecia areata. Trimming cost V 6 bases and J 6 bases, with 10 bases left between them. This CDR3 comprises 12 residues. Germline CDR1 reads MNHEY; CDR2 reads SVGAGI. The chain joins TRBV6-5 to TRBJ2-3, with unresolved D. Specimen: CD4+ T cells sorted from blood. The clonotype was recovered from a human donor with alopecia areata. The CDR3 loop reads CASSRAGDTQYF. The CDR3 region has the DNA TGTGCCAGCAGCCGCGCCGGGGATACGCAGTATTTT.